This entry lists 28 T cell receptor beta chains sequenced from one sample in a study of cytomegalovirus exposure and HLA in healthy donors. The repertoire was sequenced with immunoSEQ multiplex PCR; TCRdb's copy has only in-frame clones and lacks some. Of 120,000 or so clones listed, approximately 90% were seen once; the top ten hold 1.4%. Sequencing was done on a sample of PBMCs. These receptors all stem from a woman aged 25 to 39 in good health and CMV-seropositive.

This clone was detected only a few times. This chain links TRBV19 with TRBJ1-6; D may be TRBD1 (6 bases). Germline loops: CDR1 LNHDA, CDR2 SQIVND (reference sequence). Trimming pared 5 bases from V and 5 bases from J, leaving 10 bases between. This CDR3 has 14 amino acids. The CDR3 DNA reads TGTGCCAGTAGTCGGACAGTTGATAATTCACCCCTCCACTTT. Protein: CASSRTVDNSPLHF.

The chain links TRBV30 to TRBJ1-2; TRBD1 matches at 8 bases. The germline V gene has CDR1 GTSNPN and CDR2 SVGIG (reference sequence). J lost 5 bases, V lost 3 bases, and 8 bases had no gene match. The CDR3 extends over 14 amino acids. The CDR3 protein is CAWSAGTGPYGYTF. CDR3 sequence (DNA): TGTGCCTGGAGCGCCGGGACAGGACCATATGGCTACACCTTC.

The V gene is TRBV25-1, the J gene TRBJ1-2, with 9 positions matching TRBD1. The CDR3 runs to 14 residues. Germline trimming cut 4 bases from V and 6 bases from J; bases unmatched to any gene: 6. The germline gives CDR1 MGHDK, CDR2 SYGVNS. CDR3 sequence: CASSVVGQGNGYTF. CDR3 bases: TGTGCCAGCAGTGTTGTAGGACAGGGGAATGGCTACACCTTC.

V is TRBV9 and J is TRBJ2-7; D possibly corresponds to TRBD2 (6 bases). Between the trimmed V and J ends, which lost 4 bases and 2 bases, there was a span of 16 bases. In germline, CDR1 is SGDLS, CDR2 YYNGEE. The CDR3 is 15 residues long. For the CDR3, the DNA is TGTGCCAGCAGCCCCGGCGTGGGGAGGACCTACGAGCAGTACTTC. It specifies CASSPGVGRTYEQYF.

The V call is TRBV15, the J call TRBJ2-7; D might be TRBD1 (6 bases). Germline V lookup: CDR1 LNHNV, CDR2 YYDKDF (reference sequence). Trimming removed 0 bases at V and 2 bases at J, with 14 bases between. CDR3 length: 16 amino acids. The DNA of the CDR3 is TGTGCCACCAGCAGAGAGCAGACAGGATTCACCTACGAGCAGTACTTC. Translated: CATSREQTGFTYEQYF.

Comments on this clone: In the same sample, other DNA sequences code for this CDR3. The chain links TRBV20-1 to TRBJ2-1; D ambiguous. Germline V CDR1 and CDR2: DFQATT, SNEGSKA (reference sequence). Trimming pared 5 bases from V and 6 bases from J, leaving 5 bases between. CDR3 length equals 10 residues. As DNA, the CDR3 is TGCAGTGCTGTGCGCAATGAGCAGTTCTTC. It codes for CSAVRNEQFF.

This clone was observed a few times. The same CDR3 also results from other DNA sequences found in this sample. This chain connects TRBV7-9 to TRBJ2-7; D gene ambiguous. V was shortened by 3 bases and J by 6 bases, with 6 bases between the two germline ends. This CDR3 has 11 residues. Per germline, CDR1 SEHNR and CDR2 FQNEAQ (reference sequence). The CDR3 region is CASSFGGEQYF. DNA for the CDR3: TGTGCCAGCAGCTTTGGCGGCGAGCAGTACTTC.

The genes are TRBV28 and TRBJ2-7; 9 bases agree with TRBD1. This CDR3 region has 15 residues. Germline CDR1 reads MDHEN; CDR2 reads SYDVKM. V gave up 3 bases and J gave up 3 bases; unmatched junction bases: 6. This CDR3 is CASSFAGQGRYEQYF. The CDR3 region has the DNA TGTGCCAGCAGTTTTGCGGGACAGGGCCGCTACGAGCAGTACTTC.

The J gene is TRBJ1-1, the V gene TRBV9; D is ambiguous. The CDR3 extends over 15 amino acids. With 2 bases removed from V and 1 base from J, the gap between germline ends came to 12 bases. Germline CDR1 is SGDLS and CDR2 is YYNGEE. DNA of the CDR3: TGTGCCAGCAGCGTTAGCGGGTACGGGAACACTGAAGCTTTCTTT. This translates into CASSVSGYGNTEAFF.

The rearrangement joins TRBV6-6 to TRBJ2-7; 8 bases are a match to TRBD1. The V gene's germline CDR1 is MNHNY and CDR2 SVGAGI (reference sequence). The CDR3 consists of 14 residues. J was trimmed by 2 bases and V by 6 bases; bases with no gene match: 6. CDR3 bases: TGTGCCAGCAGGGGGGACAGGTGGCCCTACGAGCAGTACTTC. It translates to CASRGDRWPYEQYF.

The chain has TRBV4-1 and TRBJ2-5; 11 bases fit TRBD2. CDR3 length equals 14 residues. V lost 1 base to trimming and J lost 5 bases; unmatched junction nucleotides: 0. Germline values: CDR1 MGHRA, CDR2 YSYEKL. This CDR3 is CASSQGLAGETQYF. CDR3 sequence (DNA): TGCGCCAGCAGCCAAGGACTAGCGGGGGAGACCCAGTACTTC.

The J gene is TRBJ2-7, the V gene TRBV5-5; 8 bases are a match to TRBD1. Germline V gene lookup returns CDR1 SGHKS and CDR2 YYEKEE (reference sequence). This CDR3 is 12 amino acids long. Germline trimming cut 1 base from V and 6 bases from J; bases unmatched to any gene: 0. This CDR3 reads CASSLTGGEQYF. For the CDR3, the DNA is TGTGCCAGCAGCTTGACAGGGGGCGAGCAGTACTTC.

The table lists this clone with a count of one. The chain couples TRBV6-6 to TRBJ1-3; D might be TRBD1 (6 bases). The CDR3 contains 16 residues. In germline, CDR1 is MNHNY, CDR2 SVGAGI (reference sequence). V lost 5 bases, J lost 3 bases, and 17 bases lay in between. CDR3 sequence: CASSTETGLGGNTIYF. As DNA, the CDR3 is TGTGCCAGCAGTACCGAAACAGGGCTTGGTGGAAACACCATATATTTT.

The chain combines TRBV5-6 with TRBJ2-3, with 9 bases that match TRBD1. Germline CDR1 SGHDT, CDR2 YYEEEE. Germline trimming cut 3 bases from V and 5 bases from J; bases unmatched to any gene: 7. This CDR3 has 15 amino acids. This CDR3 reads CASSSQQGAGDTQYF. The CDR3, as DNA: TGTGCCAGCAGCTCCCAACAGGGGGCCGGAGATACGCAGTATTTT.

This CDR3 is CASSQVGAGGSYEQYF. The CDR3 DNA is TGCGCCAGCAGCCAAGTTGGCGCGGGAGGGTCCTACGAGCAGTACTTC. The J gene is TRBJ2-7, the V gene TRBV4-1; 9 positions agree with TRBD2. The CDR3 is 16 residues long. The junction had 5 bases not matched to a gene; V was cut back by 1 base and J by 1 base. CDR1 and CDR2 from the germline V gene are MGHRA and YSYEKL.

The chain joins TRBV19 to TRBJ2-3, with 7 bases aligning to TRBD2. Germline CDR1 LNHDA, CDR2 SQIVND (reference sequence). V lost 3 bases and J lost 2; bases outside the gene matches: 11. The CDR3 contains 17 residues. The CDR3 is CASSMGSGGKYTDTQYF. CDR3 nucleotides: TGTGCCAGTAGTATGGGCTCGGGGGGAAAATACACAGATACGCAGTATTTT.

V and J are TRBV7-2 and TRBJ1-5; 7 bases match TRBD1. CDR1 and CDR2 (germline): SGHTA, FQGNSA. The junction had 15 bases not matched to a gene; V was cut back by 1 base and J by 6 bases. This CDR3 is 18 amino acids long. In DNA form, the CDR3 reads TGTGCCAGCAGCTTAGGGCCAGTTTACAGGGGAAGGAGTCAGCCCCAGCATTTT. Amino acids: CASSLGPVYRGRSQPQHF.

The chain uses TRBV6-5 and TRBJ2-3, with a weak D call TRBD1 (5 bases). Germline V gene sequence: CDR1 MNHEY, CDR2 SVGAGI. CDR3 length: 14 residues. Trimming removed 6 bases at V and 2 bases at J, with 12 bases between. CDR3 bases: TGTGCCAGCAGCGAACAGGAAAACACAGATACGCAGTATTTT. Its protein product is CASSEQENTDTQYF.

This sequence joins TRBV4-1 and TRBJ1-5; 7 nucleotides agree with TRBD1. Germline-derived CDR1 and CDR2 are MGHRA and YSYEKL. This CDR3 is built from 15 residues. With V trimmed by 0 bases and J by 7 bases, 6 bases remained unmatched. CDR3 sequence (DNA): TGCGCCAGCAGCCAAGACCAGGGGGTTGGACAGCCCCAGCATTTT. This gives the protein CASSQDQGVGQPQHF.

This clone was found once. This chain uses TRBV10-2 with TRBJ1-2; 7 nucleotides align to TRBD1. V gave up 0 bases and J gave up 7 bases; unmatched junction bases: 2. Germline assignment: CDR1 WSHSY and CDR2 SAAADI. CDR3 length equals 13 residues. CDR3 bases: TGCGCCAGCAGTGAGTCGACAGGGTTTGGCTACACCTTC. Translation: CASSESTGFGYTF.

The chain joins TRBV29-1 to TRBJ1-2, with D possibly TRBD1 on 5 matching bases. The CDR3 consists of 17 residues. In germline, CDR1 is SQVTM, CDR2 ANQGSEA. V shed 4 bases and J shed 4 bases, with 25 bases lying between them. The CDR3 spells CSVAGPVSGDPRYGYTF. The CDR3 DNA is TGCAGCGTTGCCGGTCCCGTATCGGGGGACCCTCGCTATGGCTACACCTTC.

In its sample, this clone was seen once. The V call is TRBV27, the J call TRBJ2-7, with D tentatively TRBD2 (6 bases). Per germline, CDR1 MNHEY and CDR2 SMNVEV (reference sequence). The CDR3 is 14 amino acids. V shed 5 bases and J shed 3 bases, with 14 bases lying between them. Here the CDR3 DNA reads TGTGCCAGCAGTAGCCGGGACTTTAGCTACGAGCAGTACTTC. Translation gives CASSSRDFSYEQYF.

V gene TRBV5-1 combines with J gene TRBJ2-1, with TRBD2 as a possible D gene (6 bases). V was clipped by 0 bases and J by 0 bases, with 10 bases between them. The CDR3 extends over 16 amino acids. CDR1 SGHRS and CDR2 YFSETQ come from the germline V gene. The CDR3 DNA is TGCGCCAGCAGCTTGGGGGTGCGGGGCTCCTACAATGAGCAGTTCTTC. It translates to CASSLGVRGSYNEQFF.

Only one count was recorded for this clone. The chain couples TRBV7-6 to TRBJ2-1; unclear D gene. V gave up 5 bases and J gave up 8 bases, with 10 bases separating them. CDR1 SGHVS and CDR2 FNYEAQ come from the germline V gene. This CDR3 is built from 12 residues. This CDR3 is CASSANRHEQFF. CDR3 DNA sequence: TGTGCCAGCAGCGCGAACAGACATGAGCAGTTCTTC.

Turning to this clone: A read error may account for a junction end that differs from germline. The chain joins TRBV6-1 to TRBJ2-1, with D perhaps matching TRBD2 (6 bases). The CDR3 has 16 residues. The germline V gene encodes CDR1 MNHNS and CDR2 SASEGT. The CDR3 here is CASSERRDSFYNERFF. CDR3 nucleotide sequence: TGTGCCAGCAGTGAGAGGAGGGACTCATTTTACAATGAGCGGTTCTTC.

V gene TRBV6-5 combines with J gene TRBJ1-5; D is unclear. The CDR3 is 14 residues long. The germline V and J ends were trimmed by 4 bases and 5 bases, with 12 bases remaining between them. CDR1 and CDR2 from the germline V gene are MNHEY and SVGAGI. The CDR3 DNA reads as TGTGCCAGCAGTTTGGTGGGAGTCTATCAGCCCCAGCATTTT. Amino acid sequence: CASSLVGVYQPQHF.

The chain uses TRBV5-1 and TRBJ2-1, with D uncertain. Trimming took off 0 bases at V and 2 bases at J, with 6 bases between the two ends. The CDR3 is 14 residues long. Looked up from germline, CDR1 is SGHRS and CDR2 is YFSETQ. Here the CDR3 reads CASSLELPYNEQFF. CDR3 coding DNA: TGCGCCAGCAGCTTGGAACTCCCCTACAATGAGCAGTTCTTC.

This chain connects TRBV7-2 to TRBJ2-3; 9 bases match TRBD2. This CDR3 has 13 residues. Germline CDR1 and CDR2: SGHTA and FQGNSA. The trim removed 5 bases at V and 15 bases at J, leaving 12 bases unmatched. The CDR3 sequence is CASSTRGSGRSYF. CDR3 nucleotide sequence: TGTGCCAGCAGCACCCGGGGCAGCGGGAGGAGTTATTTT.